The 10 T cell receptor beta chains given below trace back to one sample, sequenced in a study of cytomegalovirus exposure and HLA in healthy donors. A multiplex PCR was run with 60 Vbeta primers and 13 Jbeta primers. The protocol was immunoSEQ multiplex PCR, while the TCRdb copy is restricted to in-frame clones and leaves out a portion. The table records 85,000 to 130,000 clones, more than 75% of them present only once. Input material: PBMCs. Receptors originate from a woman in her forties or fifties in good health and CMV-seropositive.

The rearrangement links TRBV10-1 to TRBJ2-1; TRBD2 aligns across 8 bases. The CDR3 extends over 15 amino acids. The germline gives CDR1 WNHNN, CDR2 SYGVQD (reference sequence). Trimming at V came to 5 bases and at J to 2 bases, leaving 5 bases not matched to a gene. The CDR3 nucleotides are TGCGCCAGCAGTTTGCTAGCGGGCGCCTACAATGAGCAGTTCTTC. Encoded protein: CASSLLAGAYNEQFF.

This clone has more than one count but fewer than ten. CDR3 in DNA: TGTGCCTGGAGTCCGGACAGGGCAAGGGGAAACACCATATATTTT. Its protein product is CAWSPDRARGNTIYF. The V and J genes are TRBV30 and TRBJ1-3; TRBD1 aligns across 8 bases. Germline trimming cut 2 bases from V and 4 bases from J; bases unmatched to any gene: 7. CDR1 GTSNPN and CDR2 SVGIG come from the germline V gene (reference sequence). The CDR3 has 15 residues.

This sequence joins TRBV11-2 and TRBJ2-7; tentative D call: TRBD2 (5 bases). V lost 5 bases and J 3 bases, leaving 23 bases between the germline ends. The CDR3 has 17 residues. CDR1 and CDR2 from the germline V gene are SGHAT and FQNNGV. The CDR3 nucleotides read TGTGCCAGCAGCACCCCGGGGAGTTCTTATGGGTTCTACGAGCAGTACTTC. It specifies CASSTPGSSYGFYEQYF. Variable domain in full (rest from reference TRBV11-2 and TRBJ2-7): EAGVAQSPRYKIIEKRQSVAFWCNPISGHATLYWYQQILGQGPKLLIQFQNNGVVDDSQLPKDRFSAERLKGVDSTLKIQPAKLEDSAVYLCASSTPGSSYGFYEQYFGPGTRLTVT.

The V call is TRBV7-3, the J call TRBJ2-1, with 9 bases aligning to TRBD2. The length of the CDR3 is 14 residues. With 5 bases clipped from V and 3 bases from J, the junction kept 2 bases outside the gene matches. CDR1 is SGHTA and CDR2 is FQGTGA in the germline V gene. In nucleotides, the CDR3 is TGTGCCAGCAGCAAAGCGGGAGGCTACAATGAGCAGTTCTTC. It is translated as CASSKAGGYNEQFF.

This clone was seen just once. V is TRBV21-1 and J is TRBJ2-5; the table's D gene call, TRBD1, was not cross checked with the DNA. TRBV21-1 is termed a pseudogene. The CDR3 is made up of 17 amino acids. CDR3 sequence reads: CASSSEEPRGRRETQYF. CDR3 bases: TGTGCCAGCAGCTCCGAGGAACCCAGGGGGCGGCGAGAGACCCAGTACTTC.

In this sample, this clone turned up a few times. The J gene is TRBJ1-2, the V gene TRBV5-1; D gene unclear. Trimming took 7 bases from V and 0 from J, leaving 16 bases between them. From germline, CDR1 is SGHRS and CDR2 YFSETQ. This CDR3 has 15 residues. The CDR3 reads CASRSAAETNYGYTF. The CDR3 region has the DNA TGCGCCAGCCGCTCTGCGGCAGAAACTAACTATGGCTACACCTTC.

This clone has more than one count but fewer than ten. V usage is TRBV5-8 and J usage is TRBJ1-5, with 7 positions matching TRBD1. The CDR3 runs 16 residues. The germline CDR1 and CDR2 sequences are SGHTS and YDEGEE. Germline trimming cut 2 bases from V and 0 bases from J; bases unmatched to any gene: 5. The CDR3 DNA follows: TGTGCCAGCAGCTTCCGGGACAGCTATAGCAATCAGCCCCAGCATTTT. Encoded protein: CASSFRDSYSNQPQHF. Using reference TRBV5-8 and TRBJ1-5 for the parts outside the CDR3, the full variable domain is EAGVTQSPTHLIKTRGQQATLRCSPISGHTSVYWYQQALGLGLQFLLWYDEGEERNRGNFPPRFSGRQFPNYSSELNVNALELEDSALYLCASSFRDSYSNQPQHFGDGTRLSIL.

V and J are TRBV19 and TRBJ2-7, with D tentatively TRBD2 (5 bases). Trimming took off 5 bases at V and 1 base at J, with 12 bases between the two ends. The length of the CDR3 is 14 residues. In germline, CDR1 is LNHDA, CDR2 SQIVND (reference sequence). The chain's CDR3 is CASSVPGKSYEQYF. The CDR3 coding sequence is TGTGCCAGTAGTGTACCGGGGAAATCCTACGAGCAGTACTTC. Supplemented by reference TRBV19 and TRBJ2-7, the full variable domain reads DGGITQSPKYLFRKEGQNVTLSCEQNLNHDAMYWYRQDPGQGLRLIYYSQIVNDFQKGDIAEGYSVSREKKESFPLTVTSAQKNPTAFYLCASSVPGKSYEQYFGPGTRLTVT.

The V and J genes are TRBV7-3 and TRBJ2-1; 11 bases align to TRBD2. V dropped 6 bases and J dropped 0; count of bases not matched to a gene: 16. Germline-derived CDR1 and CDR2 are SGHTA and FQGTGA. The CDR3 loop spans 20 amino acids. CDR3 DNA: TGTGCCAGCAGGTGGCCCCCGAGGACTAGCGGGCCTAGCTCCTACAATGAGCAGTTCTTC. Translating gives CASRWPPRTSGPSSYNEQFF.

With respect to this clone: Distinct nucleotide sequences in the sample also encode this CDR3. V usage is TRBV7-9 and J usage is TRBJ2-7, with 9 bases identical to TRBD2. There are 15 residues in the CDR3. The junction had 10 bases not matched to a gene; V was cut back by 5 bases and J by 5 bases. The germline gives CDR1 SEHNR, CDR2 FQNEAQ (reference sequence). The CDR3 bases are TGTGCCAGCAGCCACACAAGGTTAGCGGGAGACGAGCAGTACTTC. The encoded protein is CASSHTRLAGDEQYF.